The clone carrying this T cell receptor (beta chain) was picked up a small number of times. The source of the sample is a study of blood T cells in healthy people across ages. The ends were cut back, 0 bases at V and 8 bases at J, with 13 bases in the middle. CDR1 MNHNS and CDR2 SASEGT come from the germline V gene. The CDR3 sequence is 14 residues long. Through a sample-barcoded 5' primer and a J-beta primer mix, a second PCR was run for about 6 to 11 cycles. TCRdb processed the 5' RACE reads anew with MiXCR; each CDR3 protein has one entry. The data hold about 970,000 distinct CDR3 sequences, with roughly 51% observed a single time.

The rearrangement joins TRBV6-1 to TRBJ2-5; no clear D. The sample taken for sequencing was blood. This sequence was found in an older woman in good health. CDR3: CASSEATASETQYF. The DNA of the CDR3 is TGTGCCAGCAGTGAAGCGACGGCCTCGGAAACCCAGTACTTC.